The 14 T cell receptor beta chains below all came from one sample that was sequenced in a study of technical replicates of blood from several donors. Produced via immunoSEQ multiplex PCR; TCRdb's table is partial and in-frame only. In the table there are fewer than 70,000 clones, more than 70% of which are singletons. Material for sequencing was PBMCs. The receptors were gathered from a human donor in good health. Some clones in this sample may be carry-over from other donors' samples.

CDR3 sequence reads: CASSRESTGELFF. CDR3 bases: TGCGCCAGCAGCCGGGAGAGCACCGGGGAGCTGTTTTTT. The chain carries TRBV5-1 and TRBJ2-2; tentatively, D is TRBD2 (6 bases). CDR1 and CDR2 from the germline V gene are SGHRS and YFSETQ. Trimming removed 4 bases from V and 4 bases from J, with 8 bases in between. There are 13 residues in the CDR3.

The chain couples TRBV7-6 to TRBJ1-1; TRBD1 matches at 7 bases. This CDR3 has 14 residues. CDR1 and CDR2 from the germline V gene are SGHVS and FNYEAQ. V lost 6 bases to trimming and J lost 2 bases; unmatched junction nucleotides: 6. CDR3 region: CASSYGTDNTEAFF. CDR3 in DNA: TGTGCCAGCAGTTACGGGACAGACAACACTGAAGCTTTCTTT.

The chain has TRBV4-3 and TRBJ2-2; weak D call: TRBD2 (5 bases). Germline assignment: CDR1 LGHNA and CDR2 YSLEER. The CDR3 is 16 residues long. V was cut by 6 bases and J by 4 bases, with 18 bases left in between. CDR3 in amino acids: CASSPSAGISTGELFF. The CDR3 region has the DNA TGCGCCAGCAGTCCAAGCGCCGGGATTAGCACCGGGGAGCTGTTTTTT.

The rearrangement links TRBV10-3 to TRBJ2-7, with 11 bases fitting TRBD2. Per the germline V gene, CDR1 is ENHRY and CDR2 is SYGVKD. V shed 4 bases and J 0 bases; nucleotides not matched to a gene: 8. This CDR3 contains 17 residues. CDR3: CAISGGLADQSSYEQYF. Written as DNA, the CDR3 is TGTGCCATCAGTGGGGGACTAGCGGACCAGAGCTCCTACGAGCAGTACTTC.

V is TRBV4-3 and J is TRBJ1-6; D uncertain. V was trimmed by 0 bases and J by 0 bases, leaving 6 bases between them. CDR3 length equals 16 residues. The germline gives CDR1 LGHNA, CDR2 YSLEER. CDR3 protein: CASSQDESSYNSPLHF. In DNA form, the CDR3 reads TGCGCCAGCAGCCAAGACGAGAGCTCCTATAATTCACCCCTCCACTTT.

This chain connects TRBV7-2 to TRBJ1-6; 8 nucleotides line up with TRBD1. Germline CDR1 reads SGHTA; CDR2 reads FQGNSA. The CDR3 loop spans 16 amino acids. V dropped 6 bases and J dropped 13; count of bases not matched to a gene: 17. In DNA, the CDR3 is TGTGCCAGCAGACCACAGGGGGGGGATAACAGGGTGCCCCTCCACTTT. Protein sequence: CASRPQGGDNRVPLHF.

This chain joins TRBV29-1 and TRBJ2-3, with D uncertain. This CDR3 spans 13 amino acids. Trimming took off 4 bases at V and 2 bases at J, with 10 bases between the two ends. Germline loops: CDR1 SQVTM, CDR2 ANQGSEA. CDR3 DNA: TGCAGCGTTGGAGGCAGACTCACAGATACGCAGTATTTT. This codes for CSVGGRLTDTQYF.

The chain uses TRBV5-1 and TRBJ1-5; D call uncertain. V was trimmed by 0 bases and J by 3 bases, leaving 10 bases between them. This CDR3 contains 15 residues. From germline, CDR1 is SGHRS and CDR2 YFSETQ. This CDR3 is CASSLGPEANQPQHF. CDR3 nucleotide sequence: TGCGCCAGCAGCTTGGGGCCCGAGGCCAATCAGCCCCAGCATTTT.

V is TRBV7-2 and J is TRBJ1-1; D ambiguous. Germline loops: CDR1 SGHTA, CDR2 FQGNSA. This CDR3 has 13 residues. Trimming cost V 5 bases and J 6 bases, with 13 bases left between them. CDR3 in amino acids: CASSKEGGAEAFF. The CDR3 DNA reads as TGTGCCAGCAGCAAAGAGGGAGGAGCTGAAGCTTTCTTT.

The chain uses TRBV28 and TRBJ1-5, with a weak D call TRBD1 (5 bases). Germline V gives CDR1 MDHEN, CDR2 SYDVKM. The CDR3 is 15 amino acids. V was clipped by 4 bases and J by 7 bases, with 17 bases between them. CDR3 nucleotide sequence: TGTGCCAGCAGTTCAGTCCCCCAGGGTGAACAGCCCCAGCATTTT. Amino acid sequence: CASSSVPQGEQPQHF. The full variable domain, completed using reference TRBV28 and TRBJ1-5, is DVKVTQSSRYLVKRTGEKVFLECVQDMDHENMFWYRQDPGLGLRLIYFSYDVKMKEKGDIPEGYSVSREKKERFSLILESASTNQTSMYLCASSSVPQGEQPQHFGDGTRLSIL.

V usage is TRBV25-1 and J usage is TRBJ2-2; no reliable D call. V was pared by 8 bases and J by 5 bases, with 9 bases between. Germline V gene sequence: CDR1 MGHDK, CDR2 SYGVNS. The CDR3 has 12 residues. For the CDR3, the DNA is TGTGCCAGCCAGGAATCAACCGGGGAGCTGTTTTTT. Translating it yields CASQESTGELFF.

DNA of the CDR3: TGTGCCAGCAGTTTATCCAGAAACAATGAGCAGTTCTTC. Translating gives CASSLSRNNEQFF. The chain recombines TRBV27 with TRBJ2-1, with D unresolved. The CDR3 runs to 13 residues. Trimming removed 0 bases at V and 5 bases at J, with 5 bases between. CDR1 MNHEY and CDR2 SMNVEV come from the germline V gene (reference sequence).

The genes are TRBV29-1 and TRBJ2-5; 7 positions match TRBD1. Germline values: CDR1 SQVTM, CDR2 ANQGSEA. V shed 6 bases, J shed 4 bases, and the junction held 5 bases outside the gene matches. The CDR3 sequence is 12 residues long. The CDR3 sequence: CSVTGVGETQYF. CDR3 coding DNA: TGCAGCGTCACAGGGGTAGGAGAGACCCAGTACTTC. The full variable domain, rest sourced from reference TRBV29-1 and TRBJ2-5, is SAVISQKPSRDICQRGTSLTIQCQVDSQVTMMFWYRQQPGQSLTLIATANQGSEATYESGFVIDKFPISRPNLTFSTLTVSNMSPEDSSIYLCSVTGVGETQYFGPGTRLLVL.

The rearrangement links TRBV6-5 to TRBJ2-7, with 10 bases that match TRBD1. There are 14 residues in the CDR3. Unmatched junction bases numbered 12, after V lost 4 bases and J lost 12 bases. The germline V gene has CDR1 MNHEY and CDR2 SVGAGI. CDR3 in amino acids: CASSSNSDRGVRYF. CDR3 DNA sequence: TGTGCCAGCAGTTCCAACTCGGACAGGGGGGTTCGGTACTTC.